This TCR beta chain was captured in a study of cytomegalovirus exposure and HLA in healthy donors. PCR employed 60 Vbeta and 13 Jbeta primers. Here immunoSEQ multiplex PCR was the method, and the copy in TCRdb shows in-frame clones only, minus some. The repertoire holds some 120,000 clones, 77% seen once, with 9.5% to 15% in the top ten. The TCR sequence derives from a woman aged 40 to 49 in good health and CMV-seropositive. Sample: PBMCs.

The CDR3 sequence: CAWLGSGRAEDTQYF. Written as DNA, the CDR3 is TGTGCCTGGCTTGGGAGCGGGAGGGCCGAGGATACGCAGTATTTT. The chain has TRBV30 and TRBJ2-3, with 10 bases lining up with TRBD2. This CDR3 is 15 amino acids long. Per the germline V gene, CDR1 is GTSNPN and CDR2 is SVGIG (reference sequence). J gave up 6 bases and V 5 bases, and 11 bases lay outside the gene matches.